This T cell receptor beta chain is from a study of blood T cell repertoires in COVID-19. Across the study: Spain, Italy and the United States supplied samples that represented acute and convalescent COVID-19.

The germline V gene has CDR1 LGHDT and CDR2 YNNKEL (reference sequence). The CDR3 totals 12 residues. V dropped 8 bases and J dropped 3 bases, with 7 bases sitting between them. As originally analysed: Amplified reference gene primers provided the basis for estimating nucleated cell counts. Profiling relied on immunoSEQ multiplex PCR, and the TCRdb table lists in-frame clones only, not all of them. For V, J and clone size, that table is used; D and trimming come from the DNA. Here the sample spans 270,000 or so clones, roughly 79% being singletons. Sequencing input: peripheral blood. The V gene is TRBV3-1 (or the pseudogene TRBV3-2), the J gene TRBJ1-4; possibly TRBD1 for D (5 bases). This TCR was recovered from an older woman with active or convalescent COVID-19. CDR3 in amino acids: CASGGANEKLFF. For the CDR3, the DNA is TGTGCCAGCGGGGGGGCTAATGAAAAACTGTTTTTT.